This TCR beta chain was captured by sequencing in a study of CD8+ T cells in alopecia areata. This clone was found a few times. The treatment is: oral pan-JAK inhibitor, 5-10 mg twice daily. The sequencing template was cDNA reverse transcribed from extracted RNA. Assay used: immunoSEQ multiplex PCR; TCRdb lists only in-frame clones, some missing. The table lists a few hundred thousand clones, more than 30% of them singletons. This CDR3 comprises 13 residues. Per germline, CDR1 LGHNA and CDR2 YNFKEQ. The germline V and J ends were trimmed by 3 bases and 9 bases, with 12 bases remaining between them. This receptor was taken from a human donor with alopecia areata. The source was CD4+ T cells sorted from blood, collected at approximately week 30, from a patient treated with tofacitinib. This chain uses TRBV4-2 with TRBJ2-1; D gene unclear. The CDR3 region is CASSQDHKGEQFF. The CDR3 nucleotides are TGTGCCAGCAGCCAGGACCACAAGGGTGAGCAGTTCTTC.